The clone carrying this T cell receptor (beta chain) was recorded once. Antigen unknown. These data come from a study of Tregs in tolerant kidney transplant recipients. Whole-study results and caveats: The most relevant donor-specific Treg TCRbeta repertoire apparently came from expansion with activated donor B cells.

The repertoire was sequenced with immunoSEQ multiplex PCR; TCRdb's copy has only in-frame clones and lacks some. The repertoire consists of 100,000 to 150,000 clones, with roughly 93% occurring once and the leading ten covering roughly 0.63%. The V and J ends lost 2 bases and 7 bases, in that order; junction bases with no gene match: 8. Germline assignment: CDR1 LNHDA and CDR2 SQIVND (reference sequence). This CDR3 region has 15 residues. This receptor was taken from a human donor in good health. The genes are TRBV19 and TRBJ2-7, with 10 bases fitting TRBD1. The sequenced sample was CD4+ T cells from blood. The CDR3: CASSIRDRGLLEQYF. The CDR3 bases are TGTGCCAGTAGTATAAGGGACAGGGGACTTTTGGAGCAGTACTTC.